This T cell receptor beta chain was sequenced in a study of blood T cell repertoires in COVID-19. Trimming removed 5 bases from V and 4 bases from J, with 15 bases in between. Looked up from germline, CDR1 is SGHTA and CDR2 is FQGNSA. The CDR3 has 15 amino acids. Some clones are missing from TCRdb's copy, which holds only in-frame ones; the method was immunoSEQ multiplex PCR. The data hold more than 60,000 clones, with under 80% observed a single time. Sequenced input: peripheral blood. This TCR was sampled from a human donor with acute or convalescent COVID-19. The donor label of this sample is uncertain. The gene calls are TRBV7-2 and TRBJ2-1; possibly TRBD2 for D (6 bases). CDR3 loop: CASSAPGLLYNEQFF. In DNA form, the CDR3 reads TGTGCCAGCAGCGCCCCGGGACTCCTATACAATGAGCAGTTCTTC.